The clone carrying this T cell receptor beta chain has more than one count but fewer than ten. The antigen remains unidentified. This CDR3 is also generated by other DNA sequences in the sample. Isolated RNA was reverse transcribed into cDNA used as the sequencing template. Measured with immunoSEQ multiplex PCR; TCRdb has only the in-frame clones, and not every one. The table shows 90,000 or so clones, with around 44% occurring only once. Noted treatment: oral pan-JAK inhibitor, 5-10 mg twice daily. Collection of lesional scalp punch biopsies and peripheral blood was performed in alopecia areata patients. The data belong to a study of CD8+ T cells in alopecia areata. This CDR3 is 13 amino acids long. In germline, CDR1 is SEHNR, CDR2 FQNEAQ (reference sequence). Trimming stripped 2 bases from V and 3 bases from J, with 8 bases between. General study points: Higher clonality than in normal scalp was seen in lesional scalp, especially alopecia totalis/universalis. Among the top 100, expanded CD8+ clones, as well as scalp clonality, were significantly decreased by tofacitinib. Since there was just one nonresponder, nobody can yet say how baseline CD8+ expansion ties to response.

The rearrangement joins TRBV7-9 to TRBJ2-7; D not certain. The clonotype was recovered from a human donor with alopecia areata. The sample in question was CD8+ T cells sorted from blood, obtained at week 24, from a patient treated with tofacitinib. In DNA form, the CDR3 reads TGTGCCAGCAGCTTACCCCAAGGCTACGAGCAGTACTTC. It translates to CASSLPQGYEQYF.